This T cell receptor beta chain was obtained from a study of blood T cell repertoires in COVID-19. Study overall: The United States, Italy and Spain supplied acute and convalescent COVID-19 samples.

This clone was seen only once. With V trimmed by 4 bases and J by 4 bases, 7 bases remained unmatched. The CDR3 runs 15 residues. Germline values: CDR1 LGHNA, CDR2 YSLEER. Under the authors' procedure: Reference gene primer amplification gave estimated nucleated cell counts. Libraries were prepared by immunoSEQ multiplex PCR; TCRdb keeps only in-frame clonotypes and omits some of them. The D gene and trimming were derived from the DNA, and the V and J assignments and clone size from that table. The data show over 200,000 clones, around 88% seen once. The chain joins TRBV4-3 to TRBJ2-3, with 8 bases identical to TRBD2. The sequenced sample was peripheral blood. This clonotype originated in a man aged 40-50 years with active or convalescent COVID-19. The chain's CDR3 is CASSPGGSTADTQYF. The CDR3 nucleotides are TGCGCCAGCAGCCCGGGGGGGTCCACGGCAGATACGCAGTATTTT.